Below are 6 T cell receptor beta chains sequenced from a single sample in a study of T cell responses to AZD1222 COVID-19 vaccine. The repertoire was sequenced with immunoSEQ multiplex PCR; TCRdb's copy has only in-frame clones and lacks some. The table includes 150,000 to 200,000 clones, approximately 92% detected once. Here the sequenced sample was peripheral blood, taken on day 0 of AZD1222 vaccination. The source is an adult in good health.

The genes are TRBV7-9 and TRBJ2-5, with D uncertain. The CDR3 is 13 residues long. The V end lost 2 bases, the J end lost 5 bases, and 9 bases lay between the germline ends. CDR1 and CDR2 from the germline V gene are SEHNR and FQNEAQ (reference sequence). The CDR3 loop reads CASSLSRAETQYF. The CDR3 bases are TGTGCCAGCAGCTTAAGTAGGGCGGAGACCCAGTACTTC.

The chain carries TRBV6-1 and TRBJ2-7; 10 nucleotides match TRBD2. This CDR3 comprises 17 residues. Trimming removed 2 bases from V and 4 bases from J; junction bases left unmatched: 11. Germline V CDR1 and CDR2: MNHNS, SASEGT. In nucleotides, the CDR3 is TGTGCCAGCAGTGAAAGGGAGCGGGAGGGCCCTATGTACGAGCAGTACTTC. It codes for CASSEREREGPMYEQYF.

CDR3: CASRRTGGKSTEAFF. CDR3 nucleotide sequence: TGCGCCAGCCGAAGAACAGGGGGCAAGAGCACTGAAGCTTTCTTT. The chain joins TRBV5-1 to TRBJ1-1; 9 positions match TRBD1. The CDR3 sequence is 15 residues long. The junction had 11 bases not matched to a gene; V was cut back by 7 bases and J by 4 bases. CDR1 and CDR2 from the germline V gene are SGHRS and YFSETQ. The variable domain in full, completed from reference TRBV5-1 and TRBJ1-1, reads KAGVTQTPRYLIKTRGQQVTLSCSPISGHRSVSWYQQTPGQGLQFLFEYFSETQRNKGNFPGRFSGRQFSNSRSEMNVSTLELGDSALYLCASRRTGGKSTEAFFGQGTRLTVV.

This sequence joins TRBV9 and TRBJ1-3; D remains unclear. Germline V gene lookup returns CDR1 SGDLS and CDR2 YYNGEE. V lost 0 bases, J lost 0 bases, and 7 bases lay in between. The CDR3 length is 15 residues. The CDR3 DNA reads as TGTGCCAGCAGCGTAGGAAGCGACTCTGGAAACACCATATATTTT. It specifies CASSVGSDSGNTIYF. The whole variable domain, remainder taken from reference TRBV9 and TRBJ1-3, is DSGVTQTPKHLITATGQRVTLRCSPRSGDLSVYWYQQSLDQGLQFLIQYYNGEERAKGNILERFSAQQFPDLHSELNLSSLELGDSALYFCASSVGSDSGNTIYFGEGSWLTVV.

This chain links TRBV6-5 with TRBJ1-1; 9 bases line up with TRBD1. The CDR3 is 14 amino acids. The V gene end was trimmed by 0 bases and the J gene end by 10 bases; junction bases not matched to a gene: 6. The germline gives CDR1 MNHEY, CDR2 SVGAGI. The CDR3 DNA follows: TGTGCCAGCAGTTACTCGGGACAGGGAGCTGGAGCTTTCTTT. Its protein product is CASSYSGQGAGAFF.

The rearrangement links TRBV19 to TRBJ2-5; D may be TRBD1 (5 bases). CDR3 length: 13 residues. The germline CDR1 and CDR2 sequences are LNHDA and SQIVND (reference sequence). V was pared by 6 bases and J by 4 bases, with 12 bases between. Written as DNA, the CDR3 is TGTGCCAGTAGGGCAGGGAATTTAGAGACCCAGTACTTC. This encodes CASRAGNLETQYF.